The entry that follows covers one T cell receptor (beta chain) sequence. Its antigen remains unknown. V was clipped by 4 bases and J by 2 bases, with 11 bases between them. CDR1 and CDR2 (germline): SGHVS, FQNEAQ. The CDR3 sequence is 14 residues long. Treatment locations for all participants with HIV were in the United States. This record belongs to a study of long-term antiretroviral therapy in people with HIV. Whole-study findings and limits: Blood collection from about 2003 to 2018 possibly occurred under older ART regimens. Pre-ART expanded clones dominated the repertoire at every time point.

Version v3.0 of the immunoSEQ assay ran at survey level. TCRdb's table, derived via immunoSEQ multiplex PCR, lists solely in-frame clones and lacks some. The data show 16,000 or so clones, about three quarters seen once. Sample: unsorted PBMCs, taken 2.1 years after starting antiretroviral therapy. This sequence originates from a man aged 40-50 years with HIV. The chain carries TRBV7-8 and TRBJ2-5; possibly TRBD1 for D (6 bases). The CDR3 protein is CASSSGQLQETQYF. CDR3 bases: TGTGCCAGCAGCTCAGGACAGCTACAAGAGACCCAGTACTTC.